The 9 T cell receptor beta chains given below trace back to one sample, sequenced in a study of OX40 agonist ivuxolimab in advanced cancers. The table came from immunoSEQ multiplex PCR; TCRdb's copy has only in-frame clones and leaves some out. The sample lists more than 50,000 clones; 60% to 80% were seen once. The specimen comprised CD4+ or CD8+ T cells sorted from blood, sampled in a trial of the OX40 agonist ivuxolimab. Receptor source: an adult with an advanced solid tumor such as melanoma, head and neck, liver or kidney cancer.

The chain couples TRBV14 to TRBJ1-2, with D perhaps TRBD1 (5 bases). The CDR3 is 13 amino acids. Germline lookup yields CDR1 SGHDN and CDR2 FVKESK. The V end lost 2 bases, the J end lost 6 bases, and 10 bases lay between the germline ends. The CDR3 sequence: CASSQQGRHGYTF. The CDR3 DNA is TGTGCCAGCAGCCAACAGGGAAGGCATGGCTACACCTTC.

This chain uses TRBV9 with TRBJ2-7; D is uncertain. V was cut by 0 bases and J by 0 bases, with 10 bases left in between. Germline values: CDR1 SGDLS, CDR2 YYNGEE. There are 15 residues in the CDR3. CDR3 in amino acids: CASSVGYGISYEQYF. CDR3 sequence (DNA): TGTGCCAGCAGCGTAGGTTATGGCATCTCCTACGAGCAGTACTTC.

This rearrangement joins TRBV2 to TRBJ2-5; TRBD2 matches 9 bases. Germline values: CDR1 SNHLY, CDR2 FYNNEI. V shed 3 bases, J shed 5 bases, and the junction held 7 bases outside the gene matches. The CDR3 has 15 amino acids. This CDR3 is CASSDRLAGVETQYF. CDR3 DNA sequence: TGTGCCAGCAGTGATCGGTTAGCGGGGGTGGAGACCCAGTACTTC.

This clone was detected once. The chain couples TRBV11-3 to TRBJ2-5; 11 bases agree with TRBD1. This CDR3 contains 15 residues. From germline, CDR1 is SGHNT and CDR2 YENEEA. The V and J ends lost 3 bases and 2 bases, in that order; junction bases with no gene match: 2. CDR3: CASSFGTGGQETQYF. The CDR3, as DNA: TGTGCCAGCAGCTTCGGGACAGGGGGACAAGAGACCCAGTACTTC.

This clone was recorded a few times. The chain joins TRBV9 to TRBJ1-1; tentative D call: TRBD1 (5 bases). Trimming cost V 4 bases and J 4 bases, with 14 bases left between them. The CDR3 covers 14 residues. Per the germline V gene, CDR1 is SGDLS and CDR2 is YYNGEE. CDR3 sequence: CASSPREVSTEAFF. DNA for the CDR3: TGTGCCAGCAGCCCCAGGGAGGTCAGCACTGAAGCTTTCTTT.

CDR3 sequence: CASSNHRTSGNTIYF. For the CDR3, the DNA is TGTGCCAGCAGCAACCATAGGACCTCTGGAAACACCATATATTTT. This sequence joins TRBV2 and TRBJ1-3; D unclear. The V end lost 6 bases, the J end lost 0 bases, and 12 bases lay between the germline ends. Germline V gene lookup returns CDR1 SNHLY and CDR2 FYNNEI. This CDR3 has 15 amino acids.

This chain connects TRBV2 to TRBJ1-2, with 7 bases that match TRBD1. Germline V gene sequence: CDR1 SNHLY, CDR2 FYNNEI. This CDR3 is 15 amino acids long. V gave up 7 bases and J gave up 7 bases; unmatched junction bases: 15. CDR3 coding DNA: TGTGCCAGCAAAATGGAACAGGGGCATCGGGTTGGCTACACCTTC. Its protein is CASKMEQGHRVGYTF.

The V call is TRBV10-2, the J call TRBJ1-5, with D unclear. In germline, CDR1 is WSHSY, CDR2 SAAADI. Trimming removed 3 bases at V and 6 bases at J, with 15 bases between. This CDR3 contains 15 residues. This CDR3 is CASSDDLGWGQPQHF. The CDR3 DNA reads TGCGCCAGCAGTGATGACCTCGGGTGGGGTCAGCCCCAGCATTTT.

This clone was counted a single time. This chain links TRBV20-1 with TRBJ1-2; 9 nucleotides match TRBD1. Germline values: CDR1 DFQATT, CDR2 SNEGSKA (reference sequence). The trim removed 6 bases at V and 9 bases at J, leaving 5 bases unmatched. The CDR3 covers 11 residues. DNA of the CDR3: TGCAGTGCCTTGGGACAGGGTAGCTACACCTTC. This translates into CSALGQGSYTF.